Presented here are 15 T cell receptor beta chains from one specimen sequenced in a study of T-cell reconstitution after alpha-beta-depleted transplantation in children. For TCRbeta, the library was prepared with unique molecular identifiers. Each CDR3 protein gets one entry after TCRdb re-called the PCR reads with MiXCR. The sample shows about a million distinct CDR3 sequences, roughly 29% of them seen only once. Sequenced material: PBMCs, mostly from graft donor cells, taken 360 days after TCRalphabeta/CD19-depleted stem cell transplant. The origin of the receptors is a boy in the first two years of life who had a stem cell transplant for SCID, so the T cells may come from the graft donor.

The rearrangement links TRBV15 to TRBJ2-7; 8 bases are shared with TRBD1. CDR1 is LNHNV and CDR2 is YYDKDF in the germline V gene (reference sequence). CDR3 length: 16 amino acids. V lost 2 bases, J lost 0 bases, and 6 bases stayed unmatched. CDR3 in DNA: TGTGCCACCAGCAGATGGGGACAGGAGAGCTCCTACGAGCAGTACTTC. This gives the protein CATSRWGQESSYEQYF.

V gene TRBV9 combines with J gene TRBJ2-2; 10 nucleotides agree with TRBD1. This CDR3 has 15 amino acids. The V segment lost 1 base and the J segment 7 bases; nucleotides outside the gene matches: 4. Germline loops: CDR1 SGDLS, CDR2 YYNGEE. The CDR3 DNA follows: TGTGCCAGCAGCGTAAGACAGGGGGCCGGCGGGGAGCTGTTTTTT. Protein product: CASSVRQGAGGELFF.

The gene calls are TRBV12-3 or TRBV12-4 and TRBJ2-7; 7 bases are a match to TRBD2. The V segment lost 6 bases and the J segment 6 bases; nucleotides outside the gene matches: 14. This CDR3 is built from 15 residues. The CDR3 nucleotides read TGTGCCAGCAGATTAAGCGGGGTGCGTCCGGGCGAGCAGTACTTC. The encoded protein is CASRLSGVRPGEQYF.

The V gene is TRBV7-2, the J gene TRBJ2-5, with 7 bases identical to TRBD2. This CDR3 spans 17 amino acids. The V gene end was trimmed by 1 base and the J gene end by 1 base; junction bases not matched to a gene: 9. The germline V gene has CDR1 SGHTA and CDR2 FQGNSA. CDR3 protein: CASSLGVSERGQETQYF. DNA for the CDR3: TGTGCCAGCAGCTTAGGCGTCTCCGAGCGGGGCCAAGAGACCCAGTACTTC.

This sequence joins TRBV20-1 and TRBJ2-1; unclear D gene. This CDR3 is 13 amino acids long. The germline V gene has CDR1 DFQATT and CDR2 SNEGSKA (reference sequence). Between the trimmed V and J ends, which lost 0 bases and 6 bases, there was a span of 9 bases. CDR3 sequence (DNA): TGCAGTGCTAGAGATCGGTTAGGCAATGAGCAGTTCTTC. Translated: CSARDRLGNEQFF.

In its sample, this clonotype was seen once. The chain carries TRBV4-1 and TRBJ1-1; TRBD1 aligns across 7 bases. CDR3 length: 15 residues. After removal of 4 bases from V and 0 bases from J, the junction contained 5 bases not matched to a gene. Germline CDR1 is MGHRA and CDR2 is YSYEKL. CDR3 loop: CASSRPGQMNTEAFF. CDR3 in DNA: TGCGCCAGCAGCCGCCCGGGACAGATGAACACTGAAGCTTTCTTT.

This clonotype was counted between two and nine times. CDR3 sequence (DNA): TGCAGTGCTAGAGATGAAAGGCGTAGGGCGGGGGTTCCCCACACCGGGGAGCTGTTTTTT. It encodes CSARDERRRAGVPHTGELFF. V is TRBV20-1 and J is TRBJ2-2, with 7 bases lining up with TRBD2. The trim removed 0 bases at V and 3 bases at J, leaving 19 bases unmatched. Germline V gives CDR1 DFQATT, CDR2 SNEGSKA (reference sequence). This CDR3 is 20 amino acids long.

This clonotype occurred a few times. CDR3 amino acids: CASSQGSGVKETQYF. The DNA for the CDR3 is TGTGCCAGCAGCCAGGGTAGCGGGGTGAAAGAGACCCAGTACTTC. This chain connects TRBV3-1 to TRBJ2-5, with 8 bases that match TRBD2. CDR3 length: 15 residues. Trimming cost V 3 bases and J 3 bases; bases outside gene matches: 6. Germline values: CDR1 LGHDT, CDR2 YNNKEL (reference sequence).

V usage is TRBV18 and J usage is TRBJ2-1; D gene uncertain. V lost 1 base, J lost 7 bases, and 11 bases lay in between. The germline gives CDR1 KGHSH, CDR2 LQKENI. The CDR3 runs 14 residues. CDR3 sequence reads: CASSPLGLRNEQFF. The CDR3 DNA sequence: TGTGCCAGCTCACCACTGGGCCTAAGGAATGAGCAGTTCTTC. The whole variable domain, remainder taken from reference TRBV18 and TRBJ2-1, is NAGVMQNPRHLVRRRGQEARLRCSPMKGHSHVYWYRQLPEEGLKFMVYLQKENIIDESGMPKERFSAEFPKEGPSILRIQQVVRGDSAAYFCASSPLGLRNEQFFGPGTRLTVL.

This clonotype was counted at least ten times. The chain uses TRBV12-3 or TRBV12-4 and TRBJ2-5; D could derive from TRBD1 or TRBD2 (6 bases each). There are 14 residues in the CDR3. With 4 bases removed from V and 4 bases from J, the gap between germline ends came to 13 bases. The CDR3 protein is CASSYRGGGETQYF. The CDR3 coding sequence is TGTGCCAGCAGTTATCGAGGGGGAGGAGAGACCCAGTACTTC.

The V gene is TRBV6-5, the J gene TRBJ2-3, with TRBD2 identical over 12 bases. This CDR3 is built from 15 residues. The trim removed 2 bases at V and 8 bases at J, leaving 5 bases unmatched. CDR1 is MNHEY, CDR2 SVGAGI, per germline. The CDR3 DNA sequence: TGTGCCAGCAGTTACAGGCTAGCGGGGGGGGGTACGCAGTATTTT. It codes for CASSYRLAGGGTQYF.

The table lists this clonotype with a few counts. CDR3 sequence reads: CASSLGVGIKAFF. The CDR3 nucleotides are TGCGCCAGCAGCTTAGGAGTGGGGATTAAAGCTTTCTTT. The gene calls are TRBV5-1 and TRBJ1-1; no definite D call. Germline V CDR1 and CDR2: SGHRS, YFSETQ. CDR3 length: 13 residues. Trimming took off 2 bases at V and 9 bases at J, with 14 bases between the two ends.

The genes are TRBV28 and TRBJ2-2; 8 bases match TRBD1. Unmatched junction bases numbered 10, after V lost 7 bases and J lost 6 bases. Germline V CDR1 and CDR2: MDHEN, SYDVKM. The CDR3 totals 15 residues. CDR3 sequence reads: CASIADRVMAGELFF. In nucleotides, the CDR3 is TGTGCCAGCATTGCGGACAGGGTTATGGCCGGGGAGCTGTTTTTT.

The V and J genes are TRBV12-3 or TRBV12-4 and TRBJ2-7; D may be TRBD1 or TRBD2 (5 bases each). With 2 bases removed from V and 0 bases from J, the gap between germline ends came to 14 bases. The CDR3 contains 16 residues. CDR3 in amino acids: CASSLRTGPPSYEQYF. CDR3 DNA: TGTGCCAGCAGTTTAAGAACGGGGCCCCCCTCCTACGAGCAGTACTTC.

The chain combines TRBV5-5 with TRBJ2-5, with D perhaps TRBD1 (5 bases). Germline CDR1 is SGHKS and CDR2 is YYEKEE (reference sequence). Trimming shortened V by 1 base and J by 5 bases, and 18 bases separated the two germline ends. The CDR3 runs 16 residues. The CDR3 protein is CASSLRGLGQRETQYF. The CDR3 nucleotides read TGTGCCAGCAGCTTGAGGGGTTTAGGACAACGGGAGACCCAGTACTTC.